A single sample gave rise to the 32 T cell receptor beta chains below, sequenced in a study of blood T cell repertoires in COVID-19. Profiling relied on immunoSEQ multiplex PCR, and the TCRdb table lists in-frame clones only, not all of them. The sample records 250,000 to 400,000 clones, approximately 87% being singletons. The material sequenced was peripheral blood. The receptor source for this set is a woman aged 30 to 39 with COVID-19, enrolled during active disease.

The J gene is TRBJ1-2, the V gene TRBV9; 7 positions agree with TRBD1. The CDR3 spans 16 residues. Germline assignment: CDR1 SGDLS and CDR2 YYNGEE. V was clipped by 4 bases and J by 3 bases; unmatched bases: 12. The CDR3 DNA is TGTGCCAGCAGCTCCCCCCGGAGGGGGCCCCACTATGGCTACACCTTC. It translates to CASSSPRRGPHYGYTF.

V usage is TRBV30 and J usage is TRBJ2-2, with D possibly TRBD2 on 5 matching bases. CDR3 length: 13 amino acids. V dropped 3 bases and J dropped 5 bases, with 10 bases sitting between them. CDR1 and CDR2 (germline): GTSNPN, SVGIG (reference sequence). CDR3 protein: CAWRPWTTGELFF. In nucleotides, the CDR3 is TGTGCCTGGAGGCCGTGGACTACCGGGGAGCTGTTTTTT.

This clone was found once. The chain is built from TRBV11-2 and TRBJ2-5, with D maybe TRBD2 (7 bases). Trimming took 5 bases from V and 4 from J, leaving 17 bases between them. CDR1 and CDR2 from the germline V gene are SGHAT and FQNNGV. CDR3 length: 15 residues. In DNA, the CDR3 is TGTGCCAGCAGCCTAAGGGGGGGGAGTGGAGAGACCCAGTACTTC. It encodes CASSLRGGSGETQYF.

V gene TRBV7-8 combines with J gene TRBJ2-2; a weak D match, TRBD1 (5 bases). CDR3 length equals 14 residues. Per germline, CDR1 SGHVS and CDR2 FQNEAQ. The V and J ends lost 5 bases and 7 bases respectively, with 14 bases between them. CDR3 sequence reads: CASSQGQGNGELFF. CDR3 bases: TGTGCCAGCAGCCAGGGTCAGGGCAACGGGGAGCTGTTTTTT.

J is TRBJ1-3 and V is TRBV3-1 (or the pseudogene TRBV3-2), with D perhaps TRBD1 (5 bases). Germline V gene data show CDR1 as LGHDT and CDR2 as YNNKEL (reference sequence). V lost 6 bases to trimming and J lost 3 bases, with 15 bases between them. This CDR3 has 15 amino acids. The CDR3 nucleotides are TGTGCCAGCAGGTCCAGGGAAACGGTTGGAAACACCATATATTTT. Amino acid sequence: CASRSRETVGNTIYF.

In its sample, this clone was seen a few times. The chain joins TRBV19 to TRBJ2-2, with 9 bases identical to TRBD1. Germline assignment: CDR1 LNHDA and CDR2 SQIVND (reference sequence). This CDR3 is built from 15 residues. With 3 bases clipped from V and 5 bases from J, the junction kept 4 bases outside the gene matches. The CDR3 DNA reads as TGTGCCAGTAGTATGTACAGGGGGCAGACCGGGGAGCTGTTTTTT. This codes for CASSMYRGQTGELFF.

The chain combines TRBV6-5 with TRBJ1-1, with D hard to call. CDR3 size: 14 residues. CDR1 is MNHEY and CDR2 is SVGAGI in the germline V gene. Between the trimmed V and J ends, which lost 7 bases and 7 bases, there was a span of 19 bases. This chain's CDR3 is CASNTGSRGSEAFF. CDR3 sequence (DNA): TGTGCCAGCAATACGGGTTCCCGAGGGAGTGAAGCTTTCTTT.

This chain links TRBV4-2 with TRBJ2-7; 9 bases match TRBD2. Trimming took 0 bases from V and 6 from J; bases not matched to a gene: 9. Germline V gene lookup returns CDR1 LGHNA and CDR2 YNFKEQ. CDR3 length: 16 residues. CDR3 residues: CASSQDPAGGLGEQYF. CDR3 nucleotide sequence: TGTGCCAGCAGCCAAGATCCCGCGGGAGGGTTGGGCGAGCAGTACTTC.

The chain couples TRBV5-1 to TRBJ2-3, with D perhaps TRBD2 (6 bases). CDR1 SGHRS and CDR2 YFSETQ come from the germline V gene. Trimming took off 0 bases at V and 4 bases at J, with 12 bases between the two ends. The CDR3 totals 15 residues. CDR3 amino acids: CASSLDGSGADTQYF. The DNA for the CDR3 is TGCGCCAGCAGCTTGGACGGGAGTGGAGCAGATACGCAGTATTTT.

Comment on this clone: Other DNA sequences in the sample encode the same CDR3. The chain recombines TRBV7-2 with TRBJ2-7; no definite D call. This CDR3 is built from 11 residues. CDR1 and CDR2 from the germline V gene are SGHTA and FQGNSA. Trimming took 4 bases from V and 3 from J, leaving 4 bases between them. CDR3 DNA: TGTGCCAGCAGCTCCTTCTACGAGCAGTACTTC. Translation gives CASSSFYEQYF. The full variable domain, in which reference TRBV7-2 and TRBJ2-7 provide the parts outside the CDR3, is GAGVSQSPSNKVTEKGKDVELRCDPISGHTALYWYRQSLGQGLEFLIYFQGNSAPDKSGLPSDRFSAERTGGSVSTLTIQRTQQEDSAVYLCASSSFYEQYFGPGTRLTVT.

V is TRBV19 and J is TRBJ1-5; D is ambiguous. Trimming cost V 11 bases and J 7 bases, with 15 bases left between them. Germline V gene data show CDR1 as LNHDA and CDR2 as SQIVND (reference sequence). The CDR3 covers 12 residues. The CDR3: CACNEGYQPQHF. CDR3 nucleotide sequence: TGTGCCTGTAATGAGGGTTACCAGCCCCAGCATTTT.

V and J are TRBV19 and TRBJ2-2; maybe TRBD2 (5 bases). The CDR3 has 18 residues. Trimming shortened V by 0 bases and J by 4 bases, and 18 bases separated the two germline ends. Germline V lookup: CDR1 LNHDA, CDR2 SQIVND (reference sequence). The CDR3 region is CASSIDGVGVTITGELFF. CDR3 in DNA: TGTGCCAGTAGTATAGATGGGGTCGGGGTTACAATCACCGGGGAGCTGTTTTTT.

The rearrangement links TRBV6-6 to TRBJ2-3; TRBD2 agrees at 10 bases. From germline, CDR1 is MNHNY and CDR2 SVGAGI (reference sequence). V trimming: 8 bases; J trimming: 6 bases; junction bases outside the gene matches: 11. This CDR3 contains 15 residues. CDR3 coding DNA: TGTGCCAGCCGACCGGGACTAGCGACAGGGGATACGCAGTATTTT. This translates into CASRPGLATGDTQYF.

This chain uses TRBV27 with TRBJ1-1, with D possibly matching TRBD1 (6 bases). CDR1 is MNHEY, CDR2 SMNVEV, per germline (reference sequence). This CDR3 comprises 14 residues. Trimming removed 7 bases from V and 1 base from J, with 13 bases in between. The CDR3, as DNA: TGTGCCAGCAATAACAGGGATACGAACACTGAAGCTTTCTTT. Its translation is CASNNRDTNTEAFF.

The chain uses TRBV10-3 and TRBJ1-4, with D uncertain. Germline values: CDR1 ENHRY, CDR2 SYGVKD. The CDR3 length is 15 residues. V lost 6 bases, J lost 0 bases, and 11 bases lay in between. DNA of the CDR3: TGTGCCATCAGAGAAAGCGGTACAACTAATGAAAAACTGTTTTTT. It is translated as CAIRESGTTNEKLFF.

The chain joins TRBV18 to TRBJ2-3, with D possibly TRBD2 on 5 matching bases. Trimming left V 2 bases short and J 1 base short, with 19 bases between. Germline CDR1 reads KGHSH; CDR2 reads LQKENI. The CDR3 totals 18 residues. For the CDR3, the DNA is TGTGCCAGCTCACCAAATGAGGCGGGCATCACTGGCACAGATACGCAGTATTTT. Translating gives CASSPNEAGITGTDTQYF.

V gene TRBV19 combines with J gene TRBJ1-4; 9 bases map to TRBD1. The ends lost 5 bases at V and 5 bases at J; junction bases unmatched: 6. Germline CDR1 LNHDA, CDR2 SQIVND (reference sequence). CDR3 length equals 15 residues. The CDR3: CASSLRQGVNEKLFF. In DNA form, the CDR3 reads TGTGCCAGTAGTCTACGACAGGGGGTGAATGAAAAACTGTTTTTT.

As regards this clone: The sample has other DNA sequences that encode this CDR3 too. This sequence joins TRBV2 and TRBJ1-3; D may be TRBD1 (6 bases). Germline V CDR1 and CDR2: SNHLY, FYNNEI. This CDR3 spans 12 amino acids. V lost 8 bases and J lost 4, with 9 bases in between. The CDR3 protein is CASAGAGNTIYF. CDR3 bases: TGTGCCAGCGCAGGGGCAGGAAACACCATATATTTT.

The chain couples TRBV5-6 to TRBJ1-5; 10 nucleotides agree with TRBD1. The V and J ends lost 4 bases and 5 bases, in that order; junction bases with no gene match: 9. The CDR3 spans 16 residues. Per germline, CDR1 SGHDT and CDR2 YYEEEE. The CDR3 DNA reads as TGTGCCAGCAGCGAACTTGGGACAGGGGAGGATCAGCCCCAGCATTTT. Its translation is CASSELGTGEDQPQHF.

Here the CDR3 DNA reads TGTGCCAGCAGCTTAGACAGGCATAGGGAAGCTTTCTTT. As protein: CASSLDRHREAFF. The chain joins TRBV11-2 to TRBJ1-1; no clear D gene. Germline CDR1 reads SGHAT; CDR2 reads FQNNGV. Trimming left V 0 bases short and J 8 bases short, with 10 bases between. The CDR3 is made up of 13 amino acids.

This clone appeared many times. V usage is TRBV29-1 and J usage is TRBJ1-2; no clear D. CDR1 and CDR2 from the germline V gene are SQVTM and ANQGSEA. The CDR3 contains 11 residues. Between the trimmed V and J ends, which lost 6 bases and 0 bases, there was a span of 5 bases. The CDR3 DNA sequence: TGCAGCGTCCAGACTAACTATGGCTACACCTTC. Its protein is CSVQTNYGYTF.

This chain uses TRBV5-4 with TRBJ1-2; 7 nucleotides line up with TRBD1. With 3 bases clipped from V and 2 bases from J, the junction kept 10 bases outside the gene matches. The CDR3 runs 16 residues. Germline-derived CDR1 and CDR2 are SGHNT and YYREEE (reference sequence). In DNA, the CDR3 is TGTGCCAGCAGCTGGGGCCAACCGGGACAGAACTATGGCTACACCTTC. Translation gives CASSWGQPGQNYGYTF. The whole variable domain, remainder taken from reference TRBV5-4 and TRBJ1-2, is ETGVTQSPTHLIKTRGQQVTLRCSSQSGHNTVSWYQQALGQGPQFIFQYYREEENGRGNFPPRFSGLQFPNYSSELNVNALELDDSALYLCASSWGQPGQNYGYTFGSGTRLTVV.

The chain uses TRBV5-1 and TRBJ1-6; TRBD1 agrees at 7 bases. CDR1 is SGHRS and CDR2 is YFSETQ in the germline V gene. This CDR3 comprises 14 residues. The V gene end was trimmed by 2 bases and the J gene end by 9 bases; junction bases not matched to a gene: 5. The CDR3 DNA sequence: TGCGCCAGCAGCTTAGGACAGGACGCTTCACCCCTCCACTTT. Translated, it gives CASSLGQDASPLHF.

This chain uses TRBV9 with TRBJ2-3; 9 bases line up with TRBD2. Germline V CDR1 and CDR2: SGDLS, YYNGEE. The V segment lost 0 bases and the J segment 1 base; nucleotides outside the gene matches: 0. The CDR3 is 15 residues long. CDR3 in amino acids: CASSVGTSGTDTQYF. Written as DNA, the CDR3 is TGTGCCAGCAGCGTAGGGACTAGCGGCACAGATACGCAGTATTTT. The full variable domain, with the rest looked up from reference TRBV9 and TRBJ2-3, is DSGVTQTPKHLITATGQRVTLRCSPRSGDLSVYWYQQSLDQGLQFLIQYYNGEERAKGNILERFSAQQFPDLHSELNLSSLELGDSALYFCASSVGTSGTDTQYFGPGTRLTVL.

For this clone: The sample holds other DNA sequences that translate to the same CDR3. J is TRBJ1-4 and V is TRBV30, with 8 bases identical to TRBD1. The CDR3 has 14 amino acids. CDR1 and CDR2 (germline): GTSNPN, SVGIG (reference sequence). V lost 0 bases, J lost 8 bases, and 5 bases stayed unmatched. The CDR3 DNA reads TGTGCCTGGAGTGTACAGGGGGGTTGGGAAAAACTGTTTTTT. Amino acids: CAWSVQGGWEKLFF.

The gene calls are TRBV7-9 and TRBJ2-1, with 12 bases fitting TRBD2. This CDR3 is built from 15 residues. Germline trimming cut 4 bases from V and 7 bases from J; bases unmatched to any gene: 5. CDR1 is SEHNR, CDR2 FQNEAQ, per germline (reference sequence). The CDR3 DNA sequence: TGTGCCAGCAGCTCACGACTAGCGGGAGAGAATGAGCAGTTCTTC. Translation gives CASSSRLAGENEQFF.

This chain connects TRBV2 to TRBJ1-1, with TRBD1 as a possible D gene (6 bases). This CDR3 contains 15 residues. V lost 7 bases and J 2 bases, leaving 17 bases between the germline ends. Germline loops: CDR1 SNHLY, CDR2 FYNNEI. For the CDR3, the DNA is TGTGCCAGCACCCCTAATGGGGGCCTCAACACTGAAGCTTTCTTT. Its translation: CASTPNGGLNTEAFF. The full variable domain, with the rest looked up from reference TRBV2 and TRBJ1-1, is EPEVTQTPSHQVTQMGQEVILRCVPISNHLYFYWYRQILGQKVEFLVSFYNNEISEKSEIFDDQFSVERPDGSNFTLKIRSTKLEDSAMYFCASTPNGGLNTEAFFGQGTRLTVV.

The chain is built from TRBV19 and TRBJ2-5, with TRBD1 identical over 9 bases. The germline V gene has CDR1 LNHDA and CDR2 SQIVND (reference sequence). This CDR3 has 15 residues. V was pared by 8 bases and J by 5 bases, with 12 bases of the junction left unmatched. The CDR3 DNA reads TGTGCCAGTCGGCTATCCCGGGACAGGGTTGAGACCCAGTACTTC. Amino acid sequence: CASRLSRDRVETQYF. Filled out from reference TRBV19 and TRBJ2-5, the complete variable domain reads DGGITQSPKYLFRKEGQNVTLSCEQNLNHDAMYWYRQDPGQGLRLIYYSQIVNDFQKGDIAEGYSVSREKKESFPLTVTSAQKNPTAFYLCASRLSRDRVETQYFGPGTRLLVL.

This clone has only one observation. V usage is TRBV10-1 and J usage is TRBJ2-7; perhaps TRBD1 as D (6 bases). The V end was cut by 4 bases, the J end by 1 base, with 14 bases between. Germline V CDR1 and CDR2: WNHNN, SYGVQD (reference sequence). The CDR3 covers 15 residues. This CDR3 is CASSGGRDISYEQYF. The CDR3 coding sequence is TGCGCCAGCAGTGGGGGACGGGACATTTCCTACGAGCAGTACTTC.

This clone has only a few counts. The V gene is TRBV7-3, the J gene TRBJ1-6, with D maybe TRBD1 (5 bases). CDR1 SGHTA and CDR2 FQGTGA come from the germline V gene. V was clipped by 1 base and J by 5 bases, with 9 bases between them. This CDR3 contains 15 residues. The CDR3 sequence: CASSLNGADNSPLHF. Here the CDR3 DNA reads TGTGCCAGCAGCTTAAATGGGGCCGATAATTCACCCCTCCACTTT.

CDR3 nucleotide sequence: TGCGCCAGCAGCTGGAGAGACCAAAACTATGGCTACACCTTC. This codes for CASSWRDQNYGYTF. The chain links TRBV5-1 to TRBJ1-2; no reliable D call. Germline values: CDR1 SGHRS, CDR2 YFSETQ. CDR3 length equals 14 residues. Trimming cost V 3 bases and J 2 bases, with 11 bases left between them.

The gene calls are TRBV6-5 and TRBJ2-7; TRBD2 matches at 12 bases. J gave up 3 bases and V 6 bases, and 6 bases lay outside the gene matches. This CDR3 is built from 15 residues. Germline assignment: CDR1 MNHEY and CDR2 SVGAGI. The DNA for the CDR3 is TGTGCCAGCAGGCCCGCACTAGCGGGAGGCTACGAGCAGTACTTC. Protein product: CASRPALAGGYEQYF.